These 13 T cell receptor beta chains were sequenced from one sample in a study of molecular identifiers for immune sequencing clone quantification. One entry per CDR3 protein, called by TCRdb with MiXCR from the PCR reads. The data contain a few hundred thousand distinct CDR3 sequences, 20% to 25% of them singletons. Material for sequencing was naive CD8+ T cells from blood, with Jurkat cell RNA spiked in. Stated subset: FACS-sorted CD8+CD4-CCR7+CD45RA+ naive T cells. These receptors all stem from a human donor in good health. Some libraries in this study had Jurkat cell RNA spiked in.

This clonotype was counted ten times or more. The chain is built from TRBV6-2 or TRBV6-3 and TRBJ2-3; 8 nucleotides line up with TRBD1. The ends lost 4 bases at V and 5 bases at J; junction bases unmatched: 14. The CDR3 consists of 17 residues. The germline V gene has CDR1 MNHEY and CDR2 SVGEGT. The chain's CDR3 is CASSWDRLQQEGDTQYF. Here the CDR3 DNA reads TGTGCCAGCAGTTGGGACAGGCTCCAACAGGAAGGAGATACGCAGTATTTT.

The V gene is TRBV15, the J gene TRBJ2-7, with TRBD1 identical over 9 bases. Germline CDR1 and CDR2: LNHNV and YYDKDF (reference sequence). V lost 3 bases and J lost 6; bases outside the gene matches: 3. The CDR3 consists of 13 residues. The CDR3: CATSRGQGGEQYF. As DNA, the CDR3 is TGTGCCACCAGCAGGGGACAGGGAGGCGAGCAGTACTTC. Full variable domain (missing parts from reference TRBV15 and TRBJ2-7): DAMVIQNPRYQVTQFGKPVTLSCSQTLNHNVMYWYQQKSSQAPKLLFHYYDKDFNNEADTPDNFQSRRPNTSFCFLDIRSPGLGDTAMYLCATSRGQGGEQYFGPGTRLTVT.

Many counts were recorded for this clonotype. The V call is TRBV2, the J call TRBJ2-3; 7 nucleotides align to TRBD2. The V gene's germline CDR1 is SNHLY and CDR2 FYNNEI. The V segment lost 6 bases and the J segment 2 bases; nucleotides outside the gene matches: 8. The CDR3 contains 15 residues. CDR3 amino acids: CASRESGALTDTQYF. The DNA of the CDR3 is TGTGCCAGCAGGGAGAGCGGGGCCCTCACAGATACGCAGTATTTT.

This clonotype was seen repeatedly, ten times or more. The V and J genes are TRBV20-1 and TRBJ2-7; 8 positions match TRBD1. J lost 4 bases, V lost 6 bases, and 8 bases had no gene match. CDR3 length equals 13 residues. Looked up from germline, CDR1 is DFQATT and CDR2 is SNEGSKA (reference sequence). The CDR3 coding sequence is TGCAGTGCGTCGGACAGGGAGATGTACGAGCAGTACTTC. Translated: CSASDREMYEQYF.

In its sample, this clonotype was seen many times. This rearrangement joins TRBV20-1 to TRBJ2-3, with TRBD2 matching 9 bases. The V and J ends lost 0 bases and 6 bases, in that order; junction bases with no gene match: 7. CDR1 is DFQATT, CDR2 SNEGSKA, per germline (reference sequence). The CDR3 consists of 15 residues. CDR3: CSARDIAGVGDTQYF. The CDR3 DNA reads TGCAGTGCTAGAGATATAGCGGGAGTCGGTGATACGCAGTATTTT.

The rearrangement joins TRBV27 to TRBJ2-7; D may be TRBD1 (5 bases). The germline V and J ends were trimmed by 7 bases and 4 bases, with 17 bases remaining between them. The CDR3 contains 14 residues. Germline V lookup: CDR1 MNHEY, CDR2 SMNVEV (reference sequence). The chain's CDR3 is CASNPRQNLYEQYF. CDR3 nucleotides: TGTGCCAGCAACCCTCGACAGAATTTATACGAGCAGTACTTC.

The table lists this clonotype with many counts. This rearrangement joins TRBV7-9 to TRBJ2-7; no firm D call. V shed 2 bases and J shed 7 bases, with 12 bases lying between them. The germline gives CDR1 SEHNR, CDR2 FQNEAQ (reference sequence). CDR3 length equals 13 residues. CDR3 residues: CASSLSGSGEQYF. CDR3 nucleotide sequence: TGTGCCAGCAGCTTATCCGGGTCTGGTGAGCAGTACTTC.

This clonotype has more than one count but fewer than ten. This chain connects TRBV20-1 to TRBJ2-1, with 11 bases that match TRBD2. The germline CDR1 and CDR2 sequences are DFQATT and SNEGSKA (reference sequence). The CDR3 covers 16 residues. V was pared by 5 bases and J by 4 bases, with 10 bases of the junction left unmatched. CDR3 sequence: CSADSSGRAPYNEQFF. The DNA for the CDR3 is TGCAGTGCTGATAGTAGCGGGAGGGCCCCATACAATGAGCAGTTCTTC.

Note on this clonotype: The junction and the germline gene differ at one end; a read error may be behind it. This chain links TRBV7-9 with TRBJ1-2; 7 bases match TRBD1. In germline, CDR1 is SEHNR, CDR2 FQNEAQ (reference sequence). The length of the CDR3 is 14 residues. The CDR3: CASSSPTTGQDEIF. Written as DNA, the CDR3 is TGTGCCAGCAGCTCCCCTACGACTGGACAGGACGAGATCTTC.

A word on this clonotype: This sequence may be a read error, since a much larger clone differs from it by one base. The chain carries TRBV4-1 and TRBJ2-1; tentatively, D is TRBD1 or TRBD2 (6 bases each). This CDR3 region has 14 residues. Looked up from germline, CDR1 is MGHRA and CDR2 is YSYEKL. CDR3 DNA sequence: TGCACCAGCAGCCCCGAAACAGGGAGGAATGAGCAGTTCTTC. Translated: CTSSPETGRNEQFF.

This clonotype was counted only a few times. This rearrangement joins TRBV27 to TRBJ2-3; the D gene is possibly TRBD2 (5 bases). Germline values: CDR1 MNHEY, CDR2 SMNVEV (reference sequence). With 3 bases removed from V and 1 base from J, the gap between germline ends came to 8 bases. The CDR3 consists of 14 residues. CDR3 in amino acids: CASSFLGGTDTQYF. CDR3 coding DNA: TGTGCCAGCAGTTTTCTGGGAGGCACAGATACGCAGTATTTT.

The sample holds many counts of this clonotype. The gene calls are TRBV24-1 and TRBJ2-7; D remains unclear. The CDR3 loop spans 14 amino acids. Germline V gives CDR1 KGHDR, CDR2 SFDVKD. The V end was cut by 3 bases, the J end by 2 bases, with 10 bases between. CDR3 amino acids: CATSDTGYPYEQYF. Here the CDR3 DNA reads TGTGCCACCAGTGATACCGGGTACCCCTACGAGCAGTACTTC.

This clonotype was picked up many times. The genes are TRBV19 and TRBJ2-7; perhaps D is TRBD1 or TRBD2 (5 bases each). Germline V gives CDR1 LNHDA, CDR2 SQIVND (reference sequence). V lost 9 bases to trimming and J lost 2 bases, with 14 bases between them. This CDR3 has 13 amino acids. Written as DNA, the CDR3 is TGTGCCAGCAGCCCGGGACGGACCTACGAGCAGTACTTC. This translates into CASSPGRTYEQYF.